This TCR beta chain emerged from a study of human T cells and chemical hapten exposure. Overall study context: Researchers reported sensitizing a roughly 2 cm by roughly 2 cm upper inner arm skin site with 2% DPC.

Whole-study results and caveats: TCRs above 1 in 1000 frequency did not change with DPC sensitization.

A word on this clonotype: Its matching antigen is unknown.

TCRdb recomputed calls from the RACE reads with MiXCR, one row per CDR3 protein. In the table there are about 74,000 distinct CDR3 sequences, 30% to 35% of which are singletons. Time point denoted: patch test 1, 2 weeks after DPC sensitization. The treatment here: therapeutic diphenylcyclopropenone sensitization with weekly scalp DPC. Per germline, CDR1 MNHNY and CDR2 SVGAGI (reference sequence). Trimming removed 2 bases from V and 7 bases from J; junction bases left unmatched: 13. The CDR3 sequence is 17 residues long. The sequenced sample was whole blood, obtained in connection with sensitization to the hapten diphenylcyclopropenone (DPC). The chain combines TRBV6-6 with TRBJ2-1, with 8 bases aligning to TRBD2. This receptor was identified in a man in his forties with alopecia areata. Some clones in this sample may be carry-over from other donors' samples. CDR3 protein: CASSYPRSGRAENEQFF. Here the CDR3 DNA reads TGTGCCAGCAGTTACCCCCGGAGCGGGAGAGCTGAGAATGAGCAGTTCTTC.